This TCR beta chain was recorded in a study of human T cells and chemical hapten exposure. The CDR3 totals 15 residues. The ends were cut back, 6 bases at V and 9 bases at J, with 18 bases in the middle. Regarding time point: patch test 1, 2 weeks after DPC sensitization. Indicated treatment: therapeutic diphenylcyclopropenone sensitization with weekly scalp DPC. TCRdb redid the calling of the RACE reads with MiXCR, one entry per CDR3 protein. The top ten hold approximately 8.9% of the sample, which has 300,000 to 350,000 distinct CDR3 sequences, under 9% seen once. This clonotype was seen a handful of times.

The chain combines TRBV12-3 or TRBV12-4 with TRBJ1-6; D possibly corresponds to TRBD1 (5 bases). Sequences were derived from whole blood, sampled in connection with sensitization to the hapten diphenylcyclopropenone (DPC). The sequence was obtained from a woman aged 18-35 years with alopecia areata. Some clones in this sample may be carry-over from other donors' samples. CDR3 sequence reads: CASRGAGTDPSPLHF. The CDR3 DNA reads as TGTGCCAGCAGAGGAGCCGGGACGGACCCTTCACCCCTCCACTTT.